The sample holds one count of the clone carrying this TCR beta chain. These data come from a study of blood T cell repertoires in COVID-19. The overall study: COVID-19 samples from acute and convalescent phases originated in the United States, Italy and Spain.

TCRdb keeps only in-frame clones here, not all; method: immunoSEQ multiplex PCR. The top ten hold about 3.5% of the sample, which has 85,000 to 110,000 clones, roughly 90% seen once. V lost 6 bases, J lost 5 bases, and 26 bases lay in between. Germline V gene lookup returns CDR1 MGHDK and CDR2 SYGVNS. The CDR3 totals 18 residues. This sequence originates from an older woman with acute or convalescent COVID-19. Sequencing was done on a sample of peripheral blood. This chain connects TRBV25-1 to TRBJ2-1; TRBD2 is a possible D gene (6 bases). DNA for the CDR3: TGTGCCAGCAGGAGGCGGCTAGGTAGTTCCGGGAGCCACAATGAGCAGTTCTTC. Residues: CASRRRLGSSGSHNEQFF.